This T cell receptor (beta chain) came from a study of response to subunit inactivated influenza vaccine (dated by TCRdb to 2017 to 2018). For the study in its entirety: Deep quantitative profiling of the T cell receptor repertoire was used in the study to follow responses to a trivalent subunit inactivated influenza vaccine. Study-wide conclusions, independent of this receptor: The authors proposed that each seasonal influenza vaccination may bring in only a limited number of new T cells.

Library preparation was by RT-PCR. Sequencing was carried out with an Illumina HiSeq 2500. TCRdb itself trimmed the public reads at Q25 with fastp, ran MiXCR and retained productive beta chains. Identical CDR3 protein sequences are pooled into one entry, listed with their most common genes and DNA. The sample includes 500,000 or so distinct CDR3 sequences, with 15% to 20% observed a single time. The leading ten clones occupy 3% to 3.5% of the sample. For CDR1 and CDR2, the germline V gene lists WSHSY and SAAADI. Inclusive of the bounding cysteine and phenylalanine, the CDR3 is 15 residues long. Solely the CDR3 DNA is kept, with 45 bases framed from the first base. This clonotype was detected many times. Its antigen remains undetermined. One end of the junction fails to match germline, which may point to a read error.

The specimen was CD4+ T cells sorted from PBMCs, collected around 25 months after vaccination. The chain was built from TRBV10-2 and TRBJ1-5; the D gene identity is not certain. This clonotype was sampled from a man aged 45-69 years who received an inactivated influenza vaccine. Donor details come from another sample of the same person, matched by shared clones. In nucleotide form, the sequence is TGCGCCAGCAGTCAGTCCATGCAAAGGAATCAGCCCCAGCATTTT. This is translated as CASSQSMQRNQPQHF.